This TCR beta chain was documented in a study of tumor-infiltrating lymphocytes in primary liver carcinoma. Turning to the study itself: Patients, male and female, were 30 to 69 years old.

Study-level results: Tumor samples exhibited a significantly greater top-250-clone fraction than blood samples (p = 0.039).

This clonotype was counted a single time. Its antigen remains unidentified. Given a much more abundant clone one base away, this may be a read error. Extraction of RNA together with DNA used about 20-34 mg of unsorted bulk tissue. Primary liver carcinoma in the patients was surgically resected. Collection of samples drew on five separate regions of each tumor. Germline V lookup: CDR1 GTSNPN, CDR2 SVGIG (reference sequence). The CDR3 is made up of 16 amino acids. Starting material of around 490 ng total RNA yielded TCR beta cDNA via a constant-region primer. Library construction for TCR beta comprised three nested multiplex PCR rounds performed with slightly modified ARM-PCR. Each of the first two PCR rounds ran approximately 11 cycles with TRBV1-TRBV30 forward and C-beta reverse primers. TCRdb re-called the multiplex PCR reads with MiXCR, one entry per CDR3 protein. The sample lists more than 70,000 distinct CDR3 sequences, 72% occurring once.

Material: liver tumor tissue from sampling region 1. Subset meaning: tumor region T1, superior pole. The clonotype originates from a man between 40 and 49 years old with primary liver carcinoma and hepatitis B virus infection. The chain uses TRBV30 and TRBJ2-1; TRBD2 matches 11 bases. CDR3 nucleotides: TGTGCCTGGAGTGGTTTAGCGGGAGGGGTCTACAATGAGCACTTCTTC. It yields the protein CAWSGLAGGVYNEHFF.